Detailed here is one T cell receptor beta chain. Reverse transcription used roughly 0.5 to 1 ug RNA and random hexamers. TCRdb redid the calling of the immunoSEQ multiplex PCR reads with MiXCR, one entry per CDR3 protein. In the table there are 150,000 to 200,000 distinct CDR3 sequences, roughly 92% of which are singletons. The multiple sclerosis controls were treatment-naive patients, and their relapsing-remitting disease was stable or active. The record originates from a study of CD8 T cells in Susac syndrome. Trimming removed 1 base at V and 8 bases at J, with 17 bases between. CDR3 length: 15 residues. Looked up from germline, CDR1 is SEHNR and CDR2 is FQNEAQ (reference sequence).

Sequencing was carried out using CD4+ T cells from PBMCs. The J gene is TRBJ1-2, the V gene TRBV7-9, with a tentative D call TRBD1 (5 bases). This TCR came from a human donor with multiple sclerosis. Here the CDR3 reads CASSLEGVGARGYTF. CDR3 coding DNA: TGTGCCAGCAGCTTAGAAGGCGTCGGGGCTCGCGGCTACACCTTC.